This TCR beta chain was identified in a study of CD4 and CD8 cells across lung adenocarcinoma regions. Note on this clonotype: The germline gene is not matched at one end of the junction; a read error may be the cause.

Donors had localized lung adenocarcinoma, a non-small cell lung cancer. TCRdb used MiXCR to reprocess the PCR reads, holding one entry per CDR3 protein. The data show about 12,000 distinct CDR3 sequences, about 45% seen once. Specimen: CD8+ T cells from the margin of a lung tumor. This sequence was found in a female donor with lung adenocarcinoma. The CD4 and CD8 labels of this study may be unreliable.

CDR3 nucleotides: TGCGCCAGCCGTGAGTCGATGGCGGGAGCCAAAAACACTCAGTACTTT. Its translation is CASRESMAGAKNTQYF. The genes are TRBV10-1 and TRBJ2-3; 7 bases are a match to TRBD2. This CDR3 has 16 amino acids. Germline CDR1 reads WNHNN; CDR2 reads SYGVQD (reference sequence).